Below, 18 T cell receptor beta chains from the same sample are listed, as sequenced in a study of cytomegalovirus exposure and HLA in healthy donors. It was with 60 Vbeta and 13 Jbeta primers that the PCR ran. Data came from immunoSEQ multiplex PCR; TCRdb stores just in-frame clones and leaves some out. The sample includes 150,000 to 200,000 clones, around 73% of them seen just once. Sequenced input: PBMCs. The receptors derive from a woman between 18 and 30 years old in good health and CMV-seropositive.

This rearrangement joins TRBV6-1 to TRBJ2-3; 7 nucleotides agree with TRBD1. The CDR3 contains 15 residues. Trimming removed 0 bases from V and 5 bases from J; junction bases left unmatched: 5. The germline V gene encodes CDR1 MNHNS and CDR2 SASEGT. Here the CDR3 reads CASSEAGGYGDTQYF. The CDR3 DNA reads as TGTGCCAGCAGTGAAGCAGGGGGCTATGGAGATACGCAGTATTTT.

The V and J genes are TRBV30 and TRBJ2-7; 14 positions agree with TRBD2. Trimming removed 1 base from V and 3 bases from J; junction bases left unmatched: 17. This CDR3 is 20 amino acids long. Germline-derived CDR1 and CDR2 are GTSNPN and SVGIG (reference sequence). DNA of the CDR3: TGTGCCTGGAGTGGGGAACAGGGACCCGGACTAGCGGGGGGCTACTACGAGCAGTACTTC. Translating gives CAWSGEQGPGLAGGYYEQYF.

The chain recombines TRBV9 with TRBJ2-5; 16 bases are shared with TRBD2. This CDR3 comprises 16 residues. The V and J ends lost 4 bases and 5 bases, in that order; junction bases with no gene match: 5. In germline, CDR1 is SGDLS, CDR2 YYNGEE. CDR3 sequence: CASSLGTSGGAETQYF. The CDR3 DNA follows: TGTGCCAGCAGCCTCGGGACTAGCGGGGGGGCTGAGACCCAGTACTTC.

The genes are TRBV4-3 and TRBJ2-7; 7 nucleotides match TRBD1. V gave up 1 base and J gave up 3 bases; unmatched junction bases: 6. CDR1 is LGHNA, CDR2 YSLEER, per germline. The CDR3 extends over 15 amino acids. CDR3 coding DNA: TGCGCCAGCAGCCAAGGCCGGGACAGAGTCTACGAGCAGTACTTC. Encoded protein: CASSQGRDRVYEQYF.

V is TRBV4-2 and J is TRBJ2-1; D gene uncertain. V was pared by 1 base and J by 0 bases, with 7 bases between. The CDR3 covers 15 residues. In germline, CDR1 is LGHNA, CDR2 YNFKEQ. The CDR3, as DNA: TGTGCCAGCAGCCAAGTCCCGAGCTCCTACAATGAGCAGTTCTTC. This gives the protein CASSQVPSSYNEQFF.

This clone was seen a handful of times. The chain combines TRBV5-1 with TRBJ1-5; a weak D match, TRBD1 (5 bases). The CDR3 sequence is 14 residues long. V lost 2 bases, J lost 4 bases, and 10 bases lay in between. CDR1 SGHRS and CDR2 YFSETQ come from the germline V gene. The CDR3 loop is CASSLRPGNQPQHF. In DNA form, the CDR3 reads TGCGCCAGCAGCTTACGCCCAGGGAATCAGCCCCAGCATTTT.

In the case of this clone: Other DNA variants within this sample encode the same CDR3. The chain couples TRBV10-3 to TRBJ2-5; 13 nucleotides line up with TRBD2. The CDR3 covers 16 residues. The germline V gene encodes CDR1 ENHRY and CDR2 SYGVKD. V shed 9 bases, J shed 5 bases, and the junction held 12 bases outside the gene matches. CDR3 loop: CAIGVKGTSGEETQYF. Written as DNA, the CDR3 is TGTGCCATTGGGGTCAAAGGGACTAGCGGGGAGGAGACCCAGTACTTC.

The gene calls are TRBV2 and TRBJ2-2, with TRBD2 identical over 8 bases. V gave up 6 bases and J gave up 3 bases; unmatched junction bases: 6. This CDR3 has 15 residues. The germline CDR1 and CDR2 sequences are SNHLY and FYNNEI. This CDR3 reads CASRAGGPYTGELFF. DNA of the CDR3: TGTGCCAGCAGGGCGGGGGGCCCTTACACCGGGGAGCTGTTTTTT.

The chain combines TRBV27 with TRBJ2-2; 12 nucleotides align to TRBD2. V gave up 1 base and J gave up 5 bases; unmatched junction bases: 2. The CDR3 totals 16 residues. Germline V CDR1 and CDR2: MNHEY, SMNVEV (reference sequence). This CDR3 is CASSLLTSGGTGELFF. CDR3 nucleotides: TGTGCCAGCAGTTTATTGACTAGCGGGGGTACCGGGGAGCTGTTTTTT.

This chain uses TRBV5-4 with TRBJ2-4; 8 bases fit TRBD1. V was clipped by 4 bases and J by 7 bases; unmatched bases: 4. The CDR3 has 13 residues. Germline CDR1 SGHNT, CDR2 YYREEE (reference sequence). CDR3 in amino acids: CASSPDRENIQYF. Written as DNA, the CDR3 is TGTGCCAGCAGCCCGGACAGGGAGAACATTCAGTACTTC.

The gene calls are TRBV4-3 and TRBJ2-7; TRBD1 matches at 9 bases. Germline lookup yields CDR1 LGHNA and CDR2 YSLEER. The CDR3 sequence is 15 residues long. The V gene end was trimmed by 4 bases and the J gene end by 5 bases; junction bases not matched to a gene: 9. CDR3 sequence: CASSRSGTGSHEQYF. CDR3 DNA sequence: TGCGCCAGCAGCCGGTCCGGGACAGGGAGCCACGAGCAGTACTTC.

The chain uses TRBV6-5 and TRBJ2-1, with 10 bases matching TRBD1. Germline-derived CDR1 and CDR2 are MNHEY and SVGAGI. V shed 6 bases and J 4 bases; nucleotides not matched to a gene: 3. The CDR3 sequence is 14 residues long. CDR3 nucleotide sequence: TGTGCCAGCAGCCGACAGGGGGCATACAATGAGCAGTTCTTC. Its translation: CASSRQGAYNEQFF.

The chain is built from TRBV7-9 and TRBJ1-2; TRBD1 aligns across 9 bases. Unmatched junction bases numbered 7, after V lost 4 bases and J lost 7 bases. This CDR3 has 14 amino acids. Germline CDR1 and CDR2: SEHNR and FQNEAQ (reference sequence). CDR3 DNA: TGTGCCAGCAGCTCCACGGGACAGGGTAGTGGCTACACCTTC. This encodes CASSSTGQGSGYTF.

This clone was counted a few times. The chain joins TRBV11-2 to TRBJ2-3; 8 bases agree with TRBD2. J was trimmed by 10 bases and V by 3 bases; bases with no gene match: 18. Germline V gene data show CDR1 as SGHAT and CDR2 as FQNNGV. This CDR3 spans 17 amino acids. In nucleotides, the CDR3 is TGTGCCAGCAGCTTGCGGTCGGGGGGGGCCGGCACGGATGCGCAGTATTTT. Translation: CASSLRSGGAGTDAQYF.

This chain uses TRBV15 with TRBJ1-6, with a tentative D call TRBD1 (5 bases). CDR3 length: 15 residues. The germline gives CDR1 LNHNV, CDR2 YYDKDF (reference sequence). V lost 1 base and J 6 bases, leaving 10 bases between the germline ends. The CDR3 protein is CATSRARQGNSPLHF. CDR3 in DNA: TGTGCCACCAGCAGAGCCCGTCAGGGTAATTCACCCCTCCACTTT.

The chain has TRBV11-2 and TRBJ1-5, with unresolved D. The germline CDR1 and CDR2 sequences are SGHAT and FQNNGV. This CDR3 is 13 amino acids long. V shed 1 base and J shed 7 bases, with 8 bases lying between them. CDR3 loop: CASSLAGGQPQHF. The DNA for the CDR3 is TGTGCCAGCAGCTTAGCGGGCGGGCAGCCCCAGCATTTT.

The CDR3: CASSKKVTGGYTEAFF. The CDR3 DNA is TGTGCCAGCAGTAAAAAGGTCACAGGGGGCTACACTGAAGCTTTCTTT. V gene TRBV2 combines with J gene TRBJ1-1, with TRBD1 matching 9 bases. There are 16 residues in the CDR3. The ends lost 5 bases at V and 3 bases at J; junction bases unmatched: 10. Germline V gives CDR1 SNHLY, CDR2 FYNNEI.

CDR3: CASSYSKILRTEAFF. The DNA of the CDR3 is TGTGCCAGCAGTTACTCGAAAATACTGAGAACTGAAGCTTTCTTT. The rearrangement links TRBV6-5 to TRBJ1-1; D is uncertain. Trimming took off 0 bases at V and 5 bases at J, with 13 bases between the two ends. Germline-derived CDR1 and CDR2 are MNHEY and SVGAGI. The CDR3 is made up of 15 amino acids.